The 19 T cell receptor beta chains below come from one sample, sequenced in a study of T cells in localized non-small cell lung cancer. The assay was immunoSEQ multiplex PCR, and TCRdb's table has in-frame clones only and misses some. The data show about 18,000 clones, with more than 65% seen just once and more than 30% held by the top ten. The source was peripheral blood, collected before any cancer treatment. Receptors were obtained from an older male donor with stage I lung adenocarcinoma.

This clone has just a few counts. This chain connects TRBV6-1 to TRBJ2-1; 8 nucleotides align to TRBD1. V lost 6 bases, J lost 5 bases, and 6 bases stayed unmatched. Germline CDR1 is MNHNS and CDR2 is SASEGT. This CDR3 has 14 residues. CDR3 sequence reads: CASSLGTGHNEQFF. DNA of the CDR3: TGTGCCAGCAGCCTGGGGACAGGACACAATGAGCAGTTCTTC.

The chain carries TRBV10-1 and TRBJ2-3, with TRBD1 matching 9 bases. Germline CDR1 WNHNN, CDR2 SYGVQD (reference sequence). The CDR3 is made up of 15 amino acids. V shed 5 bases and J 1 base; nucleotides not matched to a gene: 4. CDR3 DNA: TGCGCCAGCAGTCGGGACAGGGTGGGCACAGATACGCAGTATTTT. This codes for CASSRDRVGTDTQYF.

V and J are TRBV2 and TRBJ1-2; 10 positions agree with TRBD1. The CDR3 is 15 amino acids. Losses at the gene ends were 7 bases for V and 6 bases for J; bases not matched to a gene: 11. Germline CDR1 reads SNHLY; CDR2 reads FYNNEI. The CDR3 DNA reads TGTGCCAGCAACACACTAGGACAGGGGGAGGATGGCTACACCTTC. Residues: CASNTLGQGEDGYTF.

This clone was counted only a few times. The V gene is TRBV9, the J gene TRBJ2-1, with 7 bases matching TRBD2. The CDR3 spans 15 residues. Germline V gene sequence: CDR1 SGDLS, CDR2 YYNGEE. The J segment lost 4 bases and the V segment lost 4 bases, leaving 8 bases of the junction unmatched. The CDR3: CASSSTGTIYNEQFF. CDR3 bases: TGTGCCAGCAGCTCAACCGGGACTATTTACAATGAGCAGTTCTTC.

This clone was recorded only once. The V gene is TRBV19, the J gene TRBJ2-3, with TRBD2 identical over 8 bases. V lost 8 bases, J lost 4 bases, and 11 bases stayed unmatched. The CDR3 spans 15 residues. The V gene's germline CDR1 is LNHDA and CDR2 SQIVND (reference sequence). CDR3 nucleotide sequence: TGTGCCAGTGGTTTGGGAGCGGGAGTTTCAGATACGCAGTATTTT. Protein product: CASGLGAGVSDTQYF.

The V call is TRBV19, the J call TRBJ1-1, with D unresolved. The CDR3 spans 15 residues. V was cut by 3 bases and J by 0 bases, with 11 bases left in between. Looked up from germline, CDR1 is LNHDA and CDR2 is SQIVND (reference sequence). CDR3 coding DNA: TGTGCCAGTAGTATTGGGAGGGCTTTGAACACTGAAGCTTTCTTT. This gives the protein CASSIGRALNTEAFF.

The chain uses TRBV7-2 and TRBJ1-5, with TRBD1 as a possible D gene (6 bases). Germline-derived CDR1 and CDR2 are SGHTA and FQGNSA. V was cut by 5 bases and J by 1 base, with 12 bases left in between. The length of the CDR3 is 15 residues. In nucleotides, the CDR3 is TGTGCCAGCAGCGTATACACAGGGAGCAATCAGCCCCAGCATTTT. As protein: CASSVYTGSNQPQHF.

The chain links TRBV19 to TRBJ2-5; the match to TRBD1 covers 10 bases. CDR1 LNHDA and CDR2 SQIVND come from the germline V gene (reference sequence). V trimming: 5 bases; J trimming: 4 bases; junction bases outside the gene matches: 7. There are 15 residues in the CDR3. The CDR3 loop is CASSPPGQGRETQYF. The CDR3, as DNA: TGTGCCAGTAGTCCACCGGGACAGGGGAGAGAGACCCAGTACTTC.

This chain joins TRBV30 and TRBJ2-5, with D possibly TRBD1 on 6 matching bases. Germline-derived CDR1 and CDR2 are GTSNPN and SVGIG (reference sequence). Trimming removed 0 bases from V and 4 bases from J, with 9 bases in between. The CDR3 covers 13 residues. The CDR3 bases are TGTGCCTGGAGTGTAGGCAGGGGAGAGACCCAGTACTTC. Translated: CAWSVGRGETQYF.

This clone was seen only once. CDR3 sequence reads: CASSPELQVTQYF. As DNA, the CDR3 is TGTGCCAGCAGCCCGGAGCTGCAAGTTACGCAGTATTTT. V usage is TRBV9 and J usage is TRBJ2-3; D remains ambiguous. From germline, CDR1 is SGDLS and CDR2 YYNGEE. Trimming removed 4 bases at V and 8 bases at J, with 14 bases between. The CDR3 length is 13 residues.

This chain's CDR3 is CASGTSVQETQYF. The DNA for the CDR3 is TGTGCCAGCGGGACTAGCGTACAAGAGACCCAGTACTTC. The rearrangement joins TRBV2 to TRBJ2-5; 10 positions match TRBD2. The germline V gene has CDR1 SNHLY and CDR2 FYNNEI. The CDR3 runs 13 residues. Trimming at V came to 8 bases and at J to 2 bases, leaving 2 bases not matched to a gene.

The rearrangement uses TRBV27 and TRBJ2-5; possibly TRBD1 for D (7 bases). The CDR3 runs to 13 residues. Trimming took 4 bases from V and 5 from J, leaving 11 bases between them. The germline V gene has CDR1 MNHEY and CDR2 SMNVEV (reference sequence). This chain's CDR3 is CASSSTGRETQYF. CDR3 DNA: TGTGCCAGCAGTTCGACAGGGAGGGAGACCCAGTACTTC.

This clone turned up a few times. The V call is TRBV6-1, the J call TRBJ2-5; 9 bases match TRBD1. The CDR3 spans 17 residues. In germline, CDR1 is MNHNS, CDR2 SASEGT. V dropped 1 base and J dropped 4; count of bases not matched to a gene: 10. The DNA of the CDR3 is TGTGCCAGCAGTGAAGGCCTGGGGGGACAGGGCGGAGAGACCCAGTACTTC. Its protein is CASSEGLGGQGGETQYF.

DNA for the CDR3: TGTGCCAGTACCCCCAAGCGGGGCAGGGAAGCTTTCTTT. Translating gives CASTPKRGREAFF. This chain joins TRBV19 and TRBJ1-1; weak D call: TRBD1 (5 bases). CDR1 is LNHDA, CDR2 SQIVND, per germline (reference sequence). V shed 7 bases and J shed 8 bases, with 17 bases lying between them. The CDR3 is made up of 13 amino acids.

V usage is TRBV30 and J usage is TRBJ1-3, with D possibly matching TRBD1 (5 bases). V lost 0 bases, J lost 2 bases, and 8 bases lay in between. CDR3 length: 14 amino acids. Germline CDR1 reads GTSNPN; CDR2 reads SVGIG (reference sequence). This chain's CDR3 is CAWSVGGTGNTIYF. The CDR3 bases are TGTGCCTGGAGTGTCGGGGGGACTGGAAACACCATATATTTT.

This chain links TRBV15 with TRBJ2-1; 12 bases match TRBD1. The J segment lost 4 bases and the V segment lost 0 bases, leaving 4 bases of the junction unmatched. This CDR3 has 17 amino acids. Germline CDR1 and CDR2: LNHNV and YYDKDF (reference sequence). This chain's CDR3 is CATSRDRGQGAYNEQFF. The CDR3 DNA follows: TGTGCCACCAGCAGAGATCGGGGACAGGGGGCTTACAATGAGCAGTTCTTC.

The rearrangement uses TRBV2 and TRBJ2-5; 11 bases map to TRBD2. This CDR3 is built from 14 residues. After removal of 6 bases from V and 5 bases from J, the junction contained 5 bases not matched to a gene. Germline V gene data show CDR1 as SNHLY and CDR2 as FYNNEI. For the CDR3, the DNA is TGTGCCAGCAGGGTAGCGGGGGGGCTGGAGACCCAGTACTTC. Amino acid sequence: CASRVAGGLETQYF.

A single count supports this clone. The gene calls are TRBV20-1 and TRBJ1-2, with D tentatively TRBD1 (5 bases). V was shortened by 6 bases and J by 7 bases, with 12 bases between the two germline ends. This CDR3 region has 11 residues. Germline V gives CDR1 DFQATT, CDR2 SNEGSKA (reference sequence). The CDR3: CSATGTGGYTF. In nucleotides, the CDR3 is TGCAGTGCGACCGGGACTGGTGGCTACACCTTC.

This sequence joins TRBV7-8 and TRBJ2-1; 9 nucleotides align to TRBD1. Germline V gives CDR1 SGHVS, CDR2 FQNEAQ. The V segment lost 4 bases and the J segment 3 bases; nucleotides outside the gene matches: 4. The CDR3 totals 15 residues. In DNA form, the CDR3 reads TGTGCCAGCAGCTCGGACAGGGGCCACTACAATGAGCAGTTCTTC. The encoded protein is CASSSDRGHYNEQFF.